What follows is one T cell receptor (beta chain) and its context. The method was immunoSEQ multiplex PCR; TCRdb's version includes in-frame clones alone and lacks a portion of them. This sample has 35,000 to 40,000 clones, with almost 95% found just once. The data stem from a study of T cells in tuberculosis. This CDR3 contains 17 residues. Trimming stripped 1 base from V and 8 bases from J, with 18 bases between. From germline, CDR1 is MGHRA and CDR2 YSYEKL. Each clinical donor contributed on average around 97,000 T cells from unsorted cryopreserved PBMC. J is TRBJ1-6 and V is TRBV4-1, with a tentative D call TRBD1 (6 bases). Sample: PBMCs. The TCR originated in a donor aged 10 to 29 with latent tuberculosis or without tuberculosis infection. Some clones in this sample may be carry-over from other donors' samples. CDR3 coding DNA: TGCGCCAGCAGCCAAGTCCCCGCGACAGGAAGTTATTCACCCCTCCACTTT. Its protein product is CASSQVPATGSYSPLHF.